This TCR beta chain derives from a study of a mutant IDH1 vaccine in newly diagnosed glioma. Study as a whole: Following radiotherapy alone, or alongside temozolomide cycles, vaccination was started after an interval of 4-6 weeks. Treated patients, around 60% male and about 38% female, averaged 40.4 years of age. Study results and caveats: In 85% to 95% of patients, immune responses induced by the vaccine occurred.

Time point specified: week 47, end of study. Vaccinated patients received 300 ug of mutant IDH1 20-mer peptide per dose, with topical imiquimod. The study gave patients eight vaccinations in weeks 1, 3, 5, 7, 11, 15, 19, 23. This CDR3 comprises 14 residues. CDR1 is SGHNT, CDR2 YYREEE, per germline (reference sequence). The method was immunoSEQ multiplex PCR; TCRdb's version includes in-frame clones alone and lacks a portion of them. The top ten hold 3.8% of the sample, which has approximately 58,000 clones, about four fifths seen once. For this clone: No antigen is known for it.

The rearrangement joins TRBV5-4 to TRBJ2-5; TRBD1 aligns across 7 bases. TRBJ2-7 explains the end of the DNA better; the J call may be wrong. This clonotype was sampled from a young man with glioma. The sequences come from PBMCs, collected from a glioma patient whose treatment included an IDH1 peptide vaccine. In DNA, the CDR3 is TGTGCCAGCAGTTCGGGACAGCAGCCCTACGAGCAGTACTTC. This encodes CASSSGQQPYEQYF.